This T cell receptor beta chain comes out of a study of shared clonotypes between healthy human individuals. Sequenced by immunoSEQ multiplex PCR; TCRdb stores in-frame clones only, minus some. This sample has hundreds of thousands of clones, with around 74% found just once. Remarks on this clone: The same CDR3 also results from other DNA sequences found in this sample.

Per germline, CDR1 SGHTA and CDR2 FQGTGA. V gave up 8 bases and J gave up 1 base, with 12 bases separating them. This CDR3 is 14 amino acids long. The V and J genes are TRBV7-3 and TRBJ2-1; no clear D gene. Sequencing was performed on memory CD4+ T cells sorted from blood. Regarding subset: CD45RA-negative fraction. This receptor was identified in a young woman in good health. The CDR3 region is CASSGVASYNEQFF. The DNA of the CDR3 is TGTGCCAGCTCTGGTGTGGCGTCCTACAATGAGCAGTTCTTC.